The clone carrying this T cell receptor (beta chain) was recorded a few times. The source of the sample is a study of T cell changes during pregnancy in multiple sclerosis. Profiled with immunoSEQ multiplex PCR; TCRdb holds only in-frame clones, not every one. The data hold more than 35,000 clones, with approximately 90% observed a single time. V was trimmed by 2 bases and J by 1 base, leaving 5 bases between them. The germline V gene encodes CDR1 MNHNS and CDR2 SASEGT. The CDR3 has 13 residues. The chain carries TRBV6-1 and TRBJ1-1; D unclear. The clonotype originates from a female donor in good health, enrolled as a control in a pregnancy study. Sequencing was performed on CD4+ T cells from peripheral blood mononuclear cells, taken in the first trimester of pregnancy. The CDR3: CASSENRNTEAFF. DNA of the CDR3: TGTGCCAGCAGTGAAAACAGGAACACTGAAGCTTTCTTT.